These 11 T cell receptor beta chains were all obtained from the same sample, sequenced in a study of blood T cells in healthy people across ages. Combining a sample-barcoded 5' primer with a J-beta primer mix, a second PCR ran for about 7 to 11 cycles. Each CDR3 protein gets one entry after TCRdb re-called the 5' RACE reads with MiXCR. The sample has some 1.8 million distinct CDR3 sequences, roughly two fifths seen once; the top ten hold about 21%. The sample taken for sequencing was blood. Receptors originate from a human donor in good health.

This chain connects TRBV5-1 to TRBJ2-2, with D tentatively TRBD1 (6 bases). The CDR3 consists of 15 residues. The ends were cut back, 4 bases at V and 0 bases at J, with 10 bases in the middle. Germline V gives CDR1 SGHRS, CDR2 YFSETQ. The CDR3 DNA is TGCGCCAGCAGCAAAGGGACAACGAACACCGGGGAGCTGTTTTTT. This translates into CASSKGTTNTGELFF.

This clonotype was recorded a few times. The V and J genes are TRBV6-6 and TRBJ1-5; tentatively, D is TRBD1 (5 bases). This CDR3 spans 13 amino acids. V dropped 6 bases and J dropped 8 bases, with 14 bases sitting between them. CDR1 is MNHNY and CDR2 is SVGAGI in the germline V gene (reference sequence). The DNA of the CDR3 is TGTGCCAGCAGCGGACTGGCGGGGGAGCCCCAGCATTTT. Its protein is CASSGLAGEPQHF.

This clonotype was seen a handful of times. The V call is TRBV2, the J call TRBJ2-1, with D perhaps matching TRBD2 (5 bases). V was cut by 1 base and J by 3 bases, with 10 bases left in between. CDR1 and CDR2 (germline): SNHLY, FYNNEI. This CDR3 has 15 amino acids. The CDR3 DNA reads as TGTGCCAGCAGTGAAGGAGGGTCATTCTACAATGAGCAGTTCTTC. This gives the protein CASSEGGSFYNEQFF.

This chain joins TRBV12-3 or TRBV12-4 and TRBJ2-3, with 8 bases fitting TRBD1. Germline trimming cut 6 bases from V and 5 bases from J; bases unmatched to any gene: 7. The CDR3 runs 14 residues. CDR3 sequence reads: CASSRDRPGDTQYF. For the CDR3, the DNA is TGTGCCAGCAGCCGGGACAGGCCCGGAGATACGCAGTATTTT.

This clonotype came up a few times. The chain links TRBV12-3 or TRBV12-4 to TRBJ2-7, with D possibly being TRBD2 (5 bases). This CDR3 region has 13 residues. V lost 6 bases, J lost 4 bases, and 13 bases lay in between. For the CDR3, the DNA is TGTGCCAGCAGAAGAAGCGGAAATTACGAGCAGTACTTC. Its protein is CASRRSGNYEQYF.

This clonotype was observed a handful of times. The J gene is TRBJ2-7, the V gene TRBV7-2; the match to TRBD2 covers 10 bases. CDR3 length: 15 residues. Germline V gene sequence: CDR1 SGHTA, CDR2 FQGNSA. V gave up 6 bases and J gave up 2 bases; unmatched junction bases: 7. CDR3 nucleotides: TGTGCCAGCAGGATTATAGCGGGGGGACCCTACGAGCAGTACTTC. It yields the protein CASRIIAGGPYEQYF.

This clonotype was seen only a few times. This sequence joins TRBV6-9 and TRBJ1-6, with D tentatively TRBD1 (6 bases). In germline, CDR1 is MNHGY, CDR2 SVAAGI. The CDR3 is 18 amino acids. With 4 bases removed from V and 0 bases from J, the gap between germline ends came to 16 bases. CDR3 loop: CASSLPPGACSYNSPLHF. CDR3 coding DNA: TGTGCCAGCAGTTTACCGCCGGGGGCCTGCTCCTATAATTCACCCCTCCACTTT.

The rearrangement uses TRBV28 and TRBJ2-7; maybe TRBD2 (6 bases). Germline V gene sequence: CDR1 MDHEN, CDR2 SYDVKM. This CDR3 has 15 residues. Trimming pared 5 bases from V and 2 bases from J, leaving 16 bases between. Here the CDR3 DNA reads TGTGCCAGCAGTAGGGCTGGGGACTTAACCTACGAGCAGTACTTC. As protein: CASSRAGDLTYEQYF.

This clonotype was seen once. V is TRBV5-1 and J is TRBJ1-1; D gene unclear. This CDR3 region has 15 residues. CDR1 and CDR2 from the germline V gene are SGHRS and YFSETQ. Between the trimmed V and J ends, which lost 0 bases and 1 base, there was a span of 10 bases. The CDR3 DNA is TGCGCCAGCAGCTTGGGTTGGGGAGGGAACACTGAAGCTTTCTTT. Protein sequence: CASSLGWGGNTEAFF.

CDR3 nucleotide sequence: TGTGCCACCTGGGGCCGACAGGGGAATGAAAAACTGTTTTTT. This encodes CATWGRQGNEKLFF. The chain recombines TRBV28 with TRBJ1-4; 8 bases match TRBD1. The CDR3 spans 14 residues. From germline, CDR1 is MDHEN and CDR2 SYDVKM. V trimming: 10 bases; J trimming: 5 bases; junction bases outside the gene matches: 9.

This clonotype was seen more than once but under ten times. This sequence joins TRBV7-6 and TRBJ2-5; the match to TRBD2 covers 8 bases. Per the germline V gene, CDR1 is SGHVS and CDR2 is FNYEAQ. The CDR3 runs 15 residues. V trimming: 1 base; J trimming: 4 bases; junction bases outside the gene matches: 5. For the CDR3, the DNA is TGTGCCAGCAGCTTAGTTAGCGGGATCGGAGAGACCCAGTACTTC. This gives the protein CASSLVSGIGETQYF. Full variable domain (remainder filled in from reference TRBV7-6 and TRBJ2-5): GAGVSQSPRYKVTKRGQDVALRCDPISGHVSLYWYRQALGQGPEFLTYFNYEAQQDKSGLPNDRFSAERPEGSISTLTIQRTEQRDSAMYRCASSLVSGIGETQYFGPGTRLLVL.